Only a few counts were recorded for the clone carrying this T cell receptor (beta chain). The record originates from a study of CD8+CD57+ T cells in acquired aplastic anemia. This CDR3 is 14 amino acids long. V was clipped by 8 bases and J by 3 bases, with 16 bases between them. From germline, CDR1 is MNHEY and CDR2 SVGEGT. Both TCR beta VDJ combination and CDR3 sequence profiling were carried out. Genomic DNA was the template for this profiling. In TCRdb, the reads were re-called with MiXCR into one record per CDR3 protein. The sample has 150,000 to 200,000 distinct CDR3 sequences; around 45% are singletons.

The receptor's source is a human donor in good health. Sequenced input: sorted CD4+, CD8+, or CD8+CD57+ T cells (not recorded which) from PBMCs. The rearrangement uses TRBV6-2 or TRBV6-3 and TRBJ1-2; a weak D match, TRBD1 (5 bases). CDR3: CASGSGDGYYGYTF. CDR3 nucleotides: TGTGCCAGCGGTTCCGGGGACGGATACTATGGCTACACCTTC.